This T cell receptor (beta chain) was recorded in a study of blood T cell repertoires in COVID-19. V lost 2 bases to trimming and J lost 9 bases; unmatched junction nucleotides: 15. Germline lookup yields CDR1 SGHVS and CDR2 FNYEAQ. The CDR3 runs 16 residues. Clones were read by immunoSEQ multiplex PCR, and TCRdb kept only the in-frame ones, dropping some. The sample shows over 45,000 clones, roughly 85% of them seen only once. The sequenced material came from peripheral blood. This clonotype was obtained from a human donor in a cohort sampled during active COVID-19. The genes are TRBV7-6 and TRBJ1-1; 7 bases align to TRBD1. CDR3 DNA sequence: TGTGCCAGCAGCTTAAACAGGGGTGAAGGGATAGAACAAGCTTTCTTT. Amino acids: CASSLNRGEGIEQAFF.